This is a list of T cell receptor beta chains from one sample in a study of T cells after yellow fever vaccination. One entry per CDR3 protein results from TCRdb running MiXCR on the 5' RACE reads. The sample includes around 530,000 distinct CDR3 sequences, around a sixth of them seen just once. Sample: PBMCs, taken 4 to 6 days after the first yellow fever vaccination. These receptors were obtained from a man aged 18 to 30 who received the YFV17D yellow fever vaccine. Both conserved end residues are part of each CDR3. A D gene is named only where the DNA matches it firmly. Only part of the rows carry a size: once, few, many, or a class if the clone is expanded.

d_call	cdr3_length	v_call	clone_size	j_call	cdr3_aa	cdr3_nt
-	14	TRBV5-8	few	TRBJ2-3	CASSFGRSTDTQYF	TGTGCCAGCAGCTTCGGCAGGTCCACAGATACGCAGTATTTT
TRBD1	20	TRBV11-2	few	TRBJ1-3	CASSSPVRGQIPLTGNTIYF	TGTGCCAGCAGCTCACCGGTCCGGGGACAGATACCTCTTACTGGAAACACCATATATTTT
-	12	TRBV10-3	-	TRBJ2-6	CAITSGANVLTF	TGTGCCATCACGTCTGGGGCCAACGTCCTGACTTTC
-	13	TRBV10-3	-	TRBJ2-7	CAIRDLSSYEQYF	TGTGCCATCAGGGACCTAAGCTCCTACGAGCAGTACTTC
-	14	TRBV3-1	-	TRBJ1-1	CASSQGGKNTEAFF	TGTGCCAGCAGCCAAGGGGGGAAAAACACTGAAGCTTTCTTT
TRBD2	15	TRBV20-1	few	TRBJ2-5	CSAAPGGTRIETQYF	TGCAGTGCCGCTCCTGGGGGGACTAGGATCGAGACCCAGTACTTC
TRBD1	14	TRBV20-1	few	TRBJ1-2	CSARGQGGYGGYTF	TGCAGTGCTAGGGGACAGGGGGGATATGGAGGCTACACCTTC
TRBD2	14	TRBV12-3/TRBV12-4	-	TRBJ2-1	CASSFAGGKYEQFF	TGCGCCAGCAGTTTTGCGGGGGGGAAATATGAGCAGTTCTTC
TRBD1	18	TRBV29-1	-	TRBJ2-6	CSVVARGTGVSGANVLTF	TGCAGCGTTGTAGCTAGGGGGACAGGGGTCTCTGGGGCCAACGTCCTGACTTTC
-	16	TRBV12-3/TRBV12-4	-	TRBJ1-3	CASSSPRGGSGNTIYF	TGTGCCAGCAGTTCTCCCCGGGGGGGCTCTGGAAACACCATATATTTT
-	15	TRBV6-2/TRBV6-3	few	TRBJ1-1	CASSVLGAEGTEAFF	TGTGCCAGCAGCGTCCTCGGGGCGGAAGGCACTGAAGCTTTCTTT
-	15	TRBV7-2	-	TRBJ2-5	CASSFQPGLRVTQYF	TGTGCCAGCAGCTTCCAGCCGGGCCTCCGGGTGACCCAGTACTTC
-	14	TRBV27	few	TRBJ1-2	CASSRGVGAMSYTF	TGTGCCAGCAGTCGAGGGGTAGGAGCCATGAGCTACACCTTC
-	19	TRBV7-8	-	TRBJ2-3	CASSLAYAGAHRGPDTQYF	TGTGCCAGCAGCTTAGCGTACGCGGGGGCCCACCGGGGCCCAGATACGCAGTATTTT
-	15	TRBV5-4	few	TRBJ2-5	CASSSHSGQRETQYF	TGTGCCAGCAGTTCTCATTCGGGGCAGAGAGAGACCCAGTACTTC
TRBD1	17	TRBV6-1	few	TRBJ2-3	CASRAGTGGASTDTQYF	TGTGCCAGCAGGGCCGGGACAGGGGGCGCGAGCACAGATACGCAGTATTTT
-	13	TRBV3-1	few	TRBJ2-7	CASSYPGDYEQYF	TGTGCCAGCAGCTACCCGGGGGACTACGAGCAGTACTTC
-	12	TRBV24-1	few	TRBJ2-3	CATSDLGNTQYF	TGTGCCACCAGTGACCTGGGGAATACGCAGTATTTT
-	16	TRBV3-1	few	TRBJ2-5	CASSHMPSRGVETQYF	TGTGCCAGCAGCCACATGCCGAGCAGGGGTGTCGAGACCCAGTACTTC
-	15	TRBV11-2	few	TRBJ2-2	CASRPMTGNTGELFF	TGTGCCAGCCGCCCTATGACAGGGAACACCGGGGAGCTGTTTTTT
-	14	TRBV7-2	-	TRBJ1-2	CASSLARGEMTLSF	TGTGCCAGCAGCTTAGCGAGGGGGGAGATGACCCTTTCCTTC
TRBD2	14	TRBV4-1	few	TRBJ2-1	CASSQVAGGNEQFF	TGCGCCAGCAGCCAGGTAGCGGGGGGGAATGAGCAGTTCTTC